Shown below are 5 T cell receptor beta chains from a single sample sequenced in a study of CD8 T cells in ankylosing spondylitis. TCRdb reprocessed the 5' RACE reads via MiXCR and lists one record per CDR3 protein. Here the sample spans approximately 250,000 distinct CDR3 sequences, approximately 8.4% being singletons. Source material: blood, either unsorted or a sorted T cell fraction (not recorded which). These receptors were taken from a female donor with ankylosing spondylitis or in good health (not recorded which).

The table lists this clonotype with a few counts. J is TRBJ1-1 and V is TRBV7-9; D not certain. The CDR3 consists of 12 residues. CDR1 and CDR2 from the germline V gene are SEHNR and FQNEAQ (reference sequence). The V gene lost 3 bases and the J gene lost 5 bases, with 7 bases spanning the gap. CDR3 in DNA: TGTGCCAGCAGCTTGGGGATGACTGAAGCTTTCTTT. It yields the protein CASSLGMTEAFF.

This clonotype was counted at least ten times. The rearrangement joins TRBV7-2 to TRBJ2-1; possible D gene TRBD1, 5 bases. The CDR3 is 14 amino acids. Trimming removed 5 bases from V and 9 bases from J, with 17 bases in between. Germline CDR1 is SGHTA and CDR2 is FQGNSA. CDR3 region: CASSGQGEFGEQFF. In DNA form, the CDR3 reads TGTGCCAGCAGCGGCCAAGGGGAATTTGGTGAGCAGTTCTTC. Full variable domain (rest looked up from reference TRBV7-2 and TRBJ2-1): GAGVSQSPSNKVTEKGKDVELRCDPISGHTALYWYRQSLGQGLEFLIYFQGNSAPDKSGLPSDRFSAERTGGSVSTLTIQRTQQEDSAVYLCASSGQGEFGEQFFGPGTRLTVL.

The table lists this clonotype with a few counts. The CDR3: CASRPPSGARGPLNTGELFF. The CDR3, as DNA: TGTGCCAGCAGACCACCCAGCGGGGCCCGGGGGCCACTGAACACCGGGGAGCTGTTTTTT. The rearrangement uses TRBV11-2 and TRBJ2-2; D is possibly TRBD2 (7 bases). CDR1 and CDR2 from the germline V gene are SGHAT and FQNNGV. The V end was cut by 6 bases, the J end by 1 base, with 27 bases between. This CDR3 spans 20 amino acids.

This clonotype was counted ten times or more. V usage is TRBV12-3 or TRBV12-4 and J usage is TRBJ2-1; 13 nucleotides agree with TRBD2. This CDR3 spans 15 amino acids. V lost 6 bases, J lost 8 bases, and 7 bases stayed unmatched. DNA for the CDR3: TGTGCCAGCAGCCTCAGGACTAGCGGGAGCCATGAGCAGTTCTTC. It translates to CASSLRTSGSHEQFF.

This clonotype has ten or more counts. The CDR3 protein is CASSQDLANSYEQYF. In DNA form, the CDR3 reads TGTGCCAGCAGCCAAGATCTAGCGAATTCCTACGAGCAGTACTTC. The chain is built from TRBV4-2 and TRBJ2-7; D may be TRBD2 (6 bases). Per the germline V gene, CDR1 is LGHNA and CDR2 is YNFKEQ. This CDR3 has 15 amino acids. Trimming shortened V by 0 bases and J by 1 base, and 10 bases separated the two germline ends.